This T cell receptor (beta chain) is drawn from a study of blood T cells in healthy people across ages. Study outcomes and limitations: Unsorted PBMCs prevented conclusive naive versus antigen-experienced comparison. Significant beta diversity loss was already apparent by age approximately 38, declining roughly linearly. Diversity figures derived from one million T cells were judged to underestimate the true value.

Donors were systemically healthy Caucasian individuals from Russia aged roughly 6 to 100 years. This clonotype occurred many times. As yet, its antigen is unknown. Unmatched junction bases numbered 5, after V lost 6 bases and J lost 3 bases. The CDR3 is made up of 13 amino acids. The V gene's germline CDR1 is DFQATT and CDR2 SNEGSKA (reference sequence). Through a sample-barcoded 5' primer and a J-beta primer mix, a second PCR was run for roughly 7 to 12 cycles. TCRdb passed the 5' RACE reads through MiXCR, listing each CDR3 protein once. The sample yields hundreds of thousands of distinct CDR3 sequences, around 26% seen once.

The material sequenced was blood. The TCR originated in an elderly woman in good health. The chain combines TRBV20-1 with TRBJ1-5; 7 bases are a match to TRBD1. Written as DNA, the CDR3 is TGCAGTGCAGTGACAGGGTCCAATCAGCCCCAGCATTTT. Its protein product is CSAVTGSNQPQHF.